These 28 T cell receptor beta chains came from one sample sequenced in a study of cytomegalovirus exposure and HLA in healthy donors. PCR amplification relied on 60 Vbeta primers (plus 13 Jbeta primers). Data came from immunoSEQ multiplex PCR; TCRdb stores just in-frame clones and leaves some out. The table shows fewer than 150,000 clones, with about 70% occurring only once. The specimen sequenced was PBMCs. All receptors derive from a man in his forties in good health and CMV-seronegative.

This clone was seen a single time. The sample carries other DNA sequences with the same CDR3. The chain is built from TRBV7-7 and TRBJ2-2, with TRBD1 matching over 11 bases. The CDR3 sequence is 15 residues long. J gave up 3 bases and V 3 bases, and 0 bases lay outside the gene matches. Germline V gene sequence: CDR1 SSHAT, CDR2 FNYEAQ (reference sequence). This CDR3 is CASSLGQGDTGELFF. In nucleotides, the CDR3 is TGTGCCAGCAGCTTGGGACAGGGGGACACCGGGGAGCTGTTTTTT.

Only a few counts were recorded for this clone. The chain recombines TRBV7-8 with TRBJ2-1, with unresolved D. Germline CDR1 is SGHVS and CDR2 is FQNEAQ. Trimming removed 5 bases at V and 10 bases at J, with 12 bases between. The CDR3 runs 12 residues. This CDR3 is CASSPPLSEQFF. DNA of the CDR3: TGTGCCAGCAGCCCCCCCTTGAGCGAGCAGTTCTTC.

V usage is TRBV18 and J usage is TRBJ1-1, with D maybe TRBD1 (5 bases). CDR3 size: 14 residues. Germline CDR1 KGHSH, CDR2 LQKENI. The V and J ends lost 3 bases and 1 base respectively, with 9 bases between them. The CDR3 loop is CASSPDRKNTEAFF. Written as DNA, the CDR3 is TGTGCCAGCTCACCTGACAGAAAGAACACTGAAGCTTTCTTT.

V gene TRBV6-5 combines with J gene TRBJ2-5, with a tentative D call TRBD2 (6 bases). V dropped 0 bases and J dropped 2 bases, with 7 bases sitting between them. This CDR3 spans 14 amino acids. CDR1 and CDR2 (germline): MNHEY, SVGAGI. CDR3 amino acids: CASSYSEGQETQYF. The CDR3 nucleotides read TGTGCCAGCAGTTACTCGGAGGGGCAAGAGACCCAGTACTTC.

V usage is TRBV7-8 and J usage is TRBJ1-2; D is uncertain. The CDR3 loop spans 12 amino acids. V lost 5 bases and J lost 4, with 8 bases in between. Germline CDR1 and CDR2: SGHVS and FQNEAQ. The CDR3 reads CASSTAAYGYTF. CDR3 bases: TGTGCCAGCAGCACTGCGGCCTATGGCTACACCTTC.

With respect to this clone: Other DNA sequences in this sample translate to the same CDR3. J is TRBJ2-5 and V is TRBV19, with D perhaps matching TRBD2 (6 bases). Germline CDR1 LNHDA, CDR2 SQIVND (reference sequence). This CDR3 spans 14 amino acids. Trimming removed 5 bases from V and 5 bases from J, with 15 bases in between. CDR3 DNA: TGTGCCAGTAGTCAAGGGACTGGGGGGGAGACCCAGTACTTC. This sequence encodes CASSQGTGGETQYF.

This rearrangement joins TRBV5-6 to TRBJ1-4; D not resolved. Germline CDR1 is SGHDT and CDR2 is YYEEEE. Trimming stripped 0 bases from V and 0 bases from J, with 9 bases between. This CDR3 region has 16 residues. CDR3: CASSLARVATNEKLFF. Written as DNA, the CDR3 is TGTGCCAGCAGCTTGGCGAGGGTTGCAACTAATGAAAAACTGTTTTTT.

V usage is TRBV2 and J usage is TRBJ2-5, with 10 bases identical to TRBD2. V dropped 6 bases and J dropped 5; count of bases not matched to a gene: 9. Germline V gene data show CDR1 as SNHLY and CDR2 as FYNNEI. This CDR3 is built from 15 residues. The CDR3 here is CASRMGASGGETQYF. In DNA, the CDR3 is TGTGCCAGCAGGATGGGGGCTAGCGGGGGTGAGACCCAGTACTTC.

The V call is TRBV6-5, the J call TRBJ2-7, with 8 bases that match TRBD1. V lost 9 bases to trimming and J lost 0 bases; unmatched junction nucleotides: 7. The V gene's germline CDR1 is MNHEY and CDR2 SVGAGI. CDR3 length equals 14 residues. The CDR3 coding sequence is TGTGCCAGGCCCAGGACAGGGATCTCCTACGAGCAGTACTTC. Translation gives CARPRTGISYEQYF.

This clone turned up a few times. The J gene is TRBJ1-5, the V gene TRBV6-1; D possibly corresponds to TRBD1 (6 bases). The germline V gene encodes CDR1 MNHNS and CDR2 SASEGT. This CDR3 comprises 17 residues. Between the trimmed V and J ends, which lost 2 bases and 3 bases, there was a span of 17 bases. The CDR3 DNA is TGTGCCAGCAGTGAATATTTGTGGGGGGGCAACAATCAGCCCCAGCATTTT. Translated: CASSEYLWGGNNQPQHF.

This chain connects TRBV27 to TRBJ2-7; possible D gene TRBD2, 7 bases. Germline V gene sequence: CDR1 MNHEY, CDR2 SMNVEV (reference sequence). Between the trimmed V and J ends, which lost 0 bases and 4 bases, there was a span of 13 bases. This CDR3 contains 15 residues. The CDR3 sequence: CASSLSWGGMYEQYF. The CDR3 coding sequence is TGTGCCAGCAGTTTATCGTGGGGGGGCATGTACGAGCAGTACTTC.

CDR3 residues: CASSLEGGSTEAFF. DNA for the CDR3: TGTGCCAGCAGCTTGGAAGGAGGGTCGACTGAAGCTTTCTTT. This chain uses TRBV5-4 with TRBJ1-1; no firm D call. V dropped 0 bases and J dropped 5 bases, with 11 bases sitting between them. Germline loops: CDR1 SGHNT, CDR2 YYREEE (reference sequence). The CDR3 has 14 amino acids.

The chain couples TRBV14 to TRBJ1-2, with 10 positions matching TRBD1. The CDR3 consists of 14 residues. Germline CDR1 reads SGHDN; CDR2 reads FVKESK. V shed 4 bases, J shed 5 bases, and the junction held 4 bases outside the gene matches. CDR3 in DNA: TGTGCCAGCAGCCCCCCGGGACAGGGGTATGGCTACACCTTC. This gives the protein CASSPPGQGYGYTF.

This clone was seen only a few times. The chain links TRBV5-1 to TRBJ1-1; D gene unclear. Germline lookup yields CDR1 SGHRS and CDR2 YFSETQ. Trimming took 0 bases from V and 1 from J, leaving 7 bases between them. This CDR3 region has 14 residues. The CDR3: CASSLGARNTEAFF. CDR3 in DNA: TGCGCCAGCAGCTTGGGGGCGAGGAACACTGAAGCTTTCTTT. Filled out from reference TRBV5-1 and TRBJ1-1, the complete variable domain reads KAGVTQTPRYLIKTRGQQVTLSCSPISGHRSVSWYQQTPGQGLQFLFEYFSETQRNKGNFPGRFSGRQFSNSRSEMNVSTLELGDSALYLCASSLGARNTEAFFGQGTRLTVV.

This clone was seen a single time. The chain joins TRBV5-4 to TRBJ2-7; D perhaps matches TRBD1 (6 bases). The ends were cut back, 0 bases at V and 3 bases at J, with 19 bases in the middle. CDR1 SGHNT and CDR2 YYREEE come from the germline V gene (reference sequence). The CDR3 has 17 residues. As DNA, the CDR3 is TGTGCCAGCAGCTTGGACAAGAAAACAGGGTTCGGCTACGAGCAGTACTTC. The encoded protein is CASSLDKKTGFGYEQYF.

V and J are TRBV5-6 and TRBJ1-2, with TRBD1 matching over 7 bases. This CDR3 has 12 residues. V was clipped by 3 bases and J by 4 bases; unmatched bases: 0. Germline lookup yields CDR1 SGHDT and CDR2 YYEEEE. CDR3 DNA sequence: TGTGCCAGCAGCTGGGACAGCTATGGCTACACCTTC. Its translation: CASSWDSYGYTF.

The V gene is TRBV5-6, the J gene TRBJ2-7; 7 nucleotides match TRBD1. This CDR3 is 13 amino acids long. Unmatched junction bases numbered 4, after V lost 1 base and J lost 6 bases. The germline gives CDR1 SGHDT, CDR2 YYEEEE. The CDR3 DNA is TGTGCCAGCAGCTTGAGGGGGCCCCTCGAGCAGTACTTC. It encodes CASSLRGPLEQYF.

The chain joins TRBV30 to TRBJ1-1; tentative D call: TRBD1 (5 bases). Trimming stripped 2 bases from V and 13 bases from J, with 20 bases between. Germline-derived CDR1 and CDR2 are GTSNPN and SVGIG (reference sequence). The CDR3 length is 13 residues. The CDR3 bases are TGTGCCTGGAGTCCCGGACAAGGGAGGCGGGATTTCTTT. This gives the protein CAWSPGQGRRDFF.

This clone has a handful of counts. V usage is TRBV28 and J usage is TRBJ2-2, with 12 bases identical to TRBD2. The CDR3 contains 17 residues. Germline V lookup: CDR1 MDHEN, CDR2 SYDVKM. J was trimmed by 6 bases and V by 0 bases; bases with no gene match: 5. The CDR3 protein is CASSLWELAGGPGELFF. The CDR3 DNA follows: TGTGCCAGCAGTTTATGGGAGCTAGCGGGAGGGCCCGGGGAGCTGTTTTTT.

J is TRBJ1-2 and V is TRBV2; no clear D gene. This CDR3 has 13 residues. The V end lost 3 bases, the J end lost 7 bases, and 12 bases lay between the germline ends. The germline gives CDR1 SNHLY, CDR2 FYNNEI. The CDR3: CASSEDPGGGYTF. CDR3 nucleotides: TGTGCCAGCAGTGAGGATCCAGGAGGTGGCTACACCTTC. Looking up the rest from reference TRBV2 and TRBJ1-2 gives the full variable domain: EPEVTQTPSHQVTQMGQEVILRCVPISNHLYFYWYRQILGQKVEFLVSFYNNEISEKSEIFDDQFSVERPDGSNFTLKIRSTKLEDSAMYFCASSEDPGGGYTFGSGTRLTVV.

The chain recombines TRBV6-5 with TRBJ1-2; no definite D call. CDR1 is MNHEY, CDR2 SVGAGI, per germline. This CDR3 has 11 residues. V was cut by 8 bases and J by 5 bases, with 9 bases left in between. The CDR3 DNA reads TGTGCCAGCGGGCGGGGATATGGCTACACCTTC. Translation gives CASGRGYGYTF.

The chain uses TRBV7-2 and TRBJ1-5; TRBD1 agrees at 10 bases. Losses at the gene ends were 5 bases for V and 7 bases for J; bases not matched to a gene: 5. Germline loops: CDR1 SGHTA, CDR2 FQGNSA. The CDR3 consists of 14 residues. Written as DNA, the CDR3 is TGTGCCAGCAGCGAACGACAGGGGGCGCAGCCCCAGCATTTT. This encodes CASSERQGAQPQHF.

This chain links TRBV9 with TRBJ2-2; 7 bases are shared with TRBD2. This CDR3 has 18 amino acids. The germline gives CDR1 SGDLS, CDR2 YYNGEE. V shed 0 bases and J 0 bases; nucleotides not matched to a gene: 8. CDR3 coding DNA: TGTGCCAGCAGCGTAGCCACGGGAGGCCCCGCGAACACCGGGGAGCTGTTTTTT. Amino acid sequence: CASSVATGGPANTGELFF.

The genes are TRBV5-4 and TRBJ1-1; D not resolved. The CDR3 runs to 13 residues. Between the trimmed V and J ends, which lost 4 bases and 4 bases, there was a span of 11 bases. Germline lookup yields CDR1 SGHNT and CDR2 YYREEE (reference sequence). CDR3 nucleotides: TGTGCCAGCAGCCCACCATTGAGCACTGAAGCTTTCTTT. This encodes CASSPPLSTEAFF.

V gene TRBV7-2 combines with J gene TRBJ1-6; TRBD1 agrees at 7 bases. The CDR3 sequence is 14 residues long. With V trimmed by 5 bases and J by 10 bases, 8 bases remained unmatched. Germline V lookup: CDR1 SGHTA, CDR2 FQGNSA. The CDR3 nucleotides are TGTGCCAGCAGCCTCGGACAGGAGGCCTCACCCCTCCACTTT. Its protein is CASSLGQEASPLHF.

This clone was seen a handful of times. This chain uses TRBV6-5 with TRBJ1-5; D remains ambiguous. This CDR3 is 14 amino acids long. Germline loops: CDR1 MNHEY, CDR2 SVGAGI. V was shortened by 5 bases and J by 5 bases, with 13 bases between the two germline ends. The CDR3 DNA follows: TGTGCCAGCAGTCACCGCTCTCCAGATCAGCCCCAGCATTTT. It translates to CASSHRSPDQPQHF.

The rearrangement joins TRBV9 to TRBJ1-1, with D perhaps TRBD1 (5 bases). Germline assignment: CDR1 SGDLS and CDR2 YYNGEE. Between the trimmed V and J ends, which lost 2 bases and 1 base, there was a span of 12 bases. The CDR3 is made up of 15 amino acids. CDR3 region: CASSVSQDQNTEAFF. CDR3 nucleotides: TGTGCCAGCAGCGTCTCACAGGACCAGAACACTGAAGCTTTCTTT. Variable domain in full (rest from reference TRBV9 and TRBJ1-1): DSGVTQTPKHLITATGQRVTLRCSPRSGDLSVYWYQQSLDQGLQFLIQYYNGEERAKGNILERFSAQQFPDLHSELNLSSLELGDSALYFCASSVSQDQNTEAFFGQGTRLTVV.

This clone was observed a few times. The J gene is TRBJ2-7, the V gene TRBV7-9; 8 nucleotides agree with TRBD1. V was clipped by 1 base and J by 4 bases; unmatched bases: 9. This CDR3 region has 16 residues. Germline assignment: CDR1 SEHNR and CDR2 FQNEAQ (reference sequence). The CDR3 DNA follows: TGTGCCAGCAGCTTAGAGTCGGGACAGGCCCGATACGAGCAGTACTTC. This translates into CASSLESGQARYEQYF.